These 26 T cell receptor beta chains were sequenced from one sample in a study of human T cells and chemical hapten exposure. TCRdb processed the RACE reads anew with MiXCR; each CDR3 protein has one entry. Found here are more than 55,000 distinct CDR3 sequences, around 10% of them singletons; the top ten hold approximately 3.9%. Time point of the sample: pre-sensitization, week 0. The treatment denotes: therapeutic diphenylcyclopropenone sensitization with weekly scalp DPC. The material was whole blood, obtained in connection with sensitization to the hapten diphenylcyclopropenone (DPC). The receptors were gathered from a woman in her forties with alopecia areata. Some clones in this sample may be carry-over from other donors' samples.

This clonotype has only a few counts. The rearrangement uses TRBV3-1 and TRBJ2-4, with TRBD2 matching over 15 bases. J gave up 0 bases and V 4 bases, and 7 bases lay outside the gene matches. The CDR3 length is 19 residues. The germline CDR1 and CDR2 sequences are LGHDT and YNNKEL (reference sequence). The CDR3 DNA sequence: TGTGCCAGCAGCCCCCGTGTGGGACTAGCGGGGGGAGCCAAAAACATTCAGTACTTC. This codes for CASSPRVGLAGGAKNIQYF.

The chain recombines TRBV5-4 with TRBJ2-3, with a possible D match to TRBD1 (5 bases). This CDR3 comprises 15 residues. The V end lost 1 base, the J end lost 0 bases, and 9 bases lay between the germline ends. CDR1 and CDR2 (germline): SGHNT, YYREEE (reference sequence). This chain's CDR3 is CASSLTGISTDTQYF. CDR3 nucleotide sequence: TGTGCCAGCAGCTTGACAGGCATTAGCACAGATACGCAGTATTTT.

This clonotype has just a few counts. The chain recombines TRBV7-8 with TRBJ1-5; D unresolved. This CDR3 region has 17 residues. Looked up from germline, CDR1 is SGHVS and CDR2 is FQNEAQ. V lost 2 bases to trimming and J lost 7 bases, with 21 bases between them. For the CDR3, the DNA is TGTGCCAGCAGCTTAAGTATTTCTCCGATATTCGGGCAGCCCCAGCATTTT. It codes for CASSLSISPIFGQPQHF.

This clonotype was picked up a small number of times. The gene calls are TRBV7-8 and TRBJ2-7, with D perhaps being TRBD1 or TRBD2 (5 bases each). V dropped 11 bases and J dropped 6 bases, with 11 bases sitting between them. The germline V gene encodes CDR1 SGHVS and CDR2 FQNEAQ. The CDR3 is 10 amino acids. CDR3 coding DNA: TGTGCCCGGGACCTCTCCGAGCAGTACTTC. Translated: CARDLSEQYF. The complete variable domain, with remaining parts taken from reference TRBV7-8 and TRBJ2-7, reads GAGVSQSPRYKVAKRGQDVALRCDPISGHVSLFWYQQALGQGPEFLTYFQNEAQLDKSGLPSDRFFAERPEGSVSTLKIQRTQQEDSAVYLCARDLSEQYFGPGTRLTVT.

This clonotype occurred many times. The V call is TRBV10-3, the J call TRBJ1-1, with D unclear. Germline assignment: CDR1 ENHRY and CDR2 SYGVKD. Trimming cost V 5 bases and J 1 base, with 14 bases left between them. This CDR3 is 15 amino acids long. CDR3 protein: CAISLFRQQNTEAFF. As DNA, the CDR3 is TGTGCCATCAGTCTGTTTAGGCAGCAGAACACTGAAGCTTTCTTT.

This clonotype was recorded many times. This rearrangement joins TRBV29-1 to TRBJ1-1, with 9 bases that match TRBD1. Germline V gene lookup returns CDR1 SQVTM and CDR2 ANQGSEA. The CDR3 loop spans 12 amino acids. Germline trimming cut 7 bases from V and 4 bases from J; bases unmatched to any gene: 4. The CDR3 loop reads CSAGTGPTEAFF. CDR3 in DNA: TGCAGCGCCGGGACAGGGCCCACTGAAGCTTTCTTT. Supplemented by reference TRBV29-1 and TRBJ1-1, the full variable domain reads SAVISQKPSRDICQRGTSLTIQCQVDSQVTMMFWYRQQPGQSLTLIATANQGSEATYESGFVIDKFPISRPNLTFSTLTVSNMSPEDSSIYLCSAGTGPTEAFFGQGTRLTVV.

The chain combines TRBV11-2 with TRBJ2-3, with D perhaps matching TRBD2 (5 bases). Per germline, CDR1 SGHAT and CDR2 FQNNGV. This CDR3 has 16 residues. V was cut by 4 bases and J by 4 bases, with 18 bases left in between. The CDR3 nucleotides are TGTGCCAGCAGCTCCGGACTGATCCCAACGGCAGATACGCAGTATTTT. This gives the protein CASSSGLIPTADTQYF.

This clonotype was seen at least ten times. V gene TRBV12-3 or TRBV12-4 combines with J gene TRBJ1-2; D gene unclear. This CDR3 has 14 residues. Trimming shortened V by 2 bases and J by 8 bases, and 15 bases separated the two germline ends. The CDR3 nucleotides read TGTGCCAGCAGTTTATTAGGGCAGTTAGACGGCTACACCTTC. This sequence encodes CASSLLGQLDGYTF.

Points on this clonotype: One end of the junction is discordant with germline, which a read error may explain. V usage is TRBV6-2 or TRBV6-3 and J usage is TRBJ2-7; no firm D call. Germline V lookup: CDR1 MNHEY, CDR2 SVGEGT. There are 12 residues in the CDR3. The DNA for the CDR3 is TGTGCCAGCAGTTGTCGGCAGTGCTTAGTAGACTTC. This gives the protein CASSCRQCLVDF.

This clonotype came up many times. The chain's CDR3 is CASSVVLSSGELFF. The CDR3 DNA reads TGTGCCAGCAGCGTAGTTCTTTCTTCCGGGGAGCTGTTTTTT. This chain uses TRBV9 with TRBJ2-2; D not certain. Germline V gene data show CDR1 as SGDLS and CDR2 as YYNGEE. The CDR3 contains 14 residues. V shed 0 bases and J shed 6 bases, with 9 bases lying between them.

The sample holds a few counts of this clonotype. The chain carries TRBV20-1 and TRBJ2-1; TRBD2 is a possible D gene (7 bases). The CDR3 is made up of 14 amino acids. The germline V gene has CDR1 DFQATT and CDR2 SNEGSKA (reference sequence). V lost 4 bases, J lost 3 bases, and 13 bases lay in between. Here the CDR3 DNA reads TGCAGTGCTACCCCGGGGGGCTACTACAATGAGCAGTTCTTC. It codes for CSATPGGYYNEQFF.

CDR3 nucleotide sequence: TGCAGTGCTAGCCTTGGGCGGGGCATCTCCTACGAGCAGTACTTC. Amino acids: CSASLGRGISYEQYF. The chain is built from TRBV20-1 and TRBJ2-7, with D maybe TRBD2 (6 bases). V lost 3 bases, J lost 0 bases, and 15 bases lay in between. Germline V lookup: CDR1 DFQATT, CDR2 SNEGSKA (reference sequence). CDR3 length equals 15 residues.

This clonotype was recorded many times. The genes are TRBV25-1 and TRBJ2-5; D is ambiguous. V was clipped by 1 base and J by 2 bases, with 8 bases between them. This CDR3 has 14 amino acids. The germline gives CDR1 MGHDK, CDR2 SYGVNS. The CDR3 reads CASSESGRQETQYF. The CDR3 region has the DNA TGTGCCAGCAGTGAATCAGGCAGGCAAGAGACCCAGTACTTC. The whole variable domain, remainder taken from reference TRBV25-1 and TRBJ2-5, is EADIYQTPRYLVIGTGKKITLECSQTMGHDKMYWYQQDPGMELHLIHYSYGVNSTEKGDLSSESTVSRIRTEHFPLTLESARPSHTSQYLCASSESGRQETQYFGPGTRLLVL.

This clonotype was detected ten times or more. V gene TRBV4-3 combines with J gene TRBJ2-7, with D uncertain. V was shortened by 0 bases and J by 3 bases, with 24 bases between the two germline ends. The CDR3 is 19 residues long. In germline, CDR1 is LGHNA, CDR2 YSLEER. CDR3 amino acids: CASSQDAHRPGSLNYEQYF. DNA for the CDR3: TGCGCCAGCAGCCAAGATGCACACCGTCCCGGGTCTCTAAACTACGAGCAGTACTTC.

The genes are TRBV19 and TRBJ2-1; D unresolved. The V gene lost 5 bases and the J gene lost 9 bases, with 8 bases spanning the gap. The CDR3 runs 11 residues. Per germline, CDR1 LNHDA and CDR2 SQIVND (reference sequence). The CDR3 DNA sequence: TGTGCCAGTAGTCCCCCCCCTGAGCAGTTCTTC. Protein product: CASSPPPEQFF.

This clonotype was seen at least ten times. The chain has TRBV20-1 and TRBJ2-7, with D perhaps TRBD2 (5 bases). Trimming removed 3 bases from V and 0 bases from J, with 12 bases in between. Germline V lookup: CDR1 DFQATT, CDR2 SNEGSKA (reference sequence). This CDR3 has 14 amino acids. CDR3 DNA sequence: TGCAGTGCTAGGGGAGCGGCTGGCTCCTACGAGCAGTACTTC. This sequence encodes CSARGAAGSYEQYF.

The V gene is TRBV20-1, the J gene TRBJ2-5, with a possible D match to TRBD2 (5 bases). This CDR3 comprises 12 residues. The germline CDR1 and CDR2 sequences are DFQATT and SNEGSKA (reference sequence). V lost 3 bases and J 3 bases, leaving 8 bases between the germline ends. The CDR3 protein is CSASRGEETQYF. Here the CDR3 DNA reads TGCAGTGCTAGTCGGGGAGAAGAGACCCAGTACTTC.

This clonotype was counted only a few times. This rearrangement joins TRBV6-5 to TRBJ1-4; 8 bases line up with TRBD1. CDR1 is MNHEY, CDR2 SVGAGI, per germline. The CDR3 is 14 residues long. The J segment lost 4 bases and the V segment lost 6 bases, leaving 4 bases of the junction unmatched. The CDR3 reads CASRKQGGNEKLFF. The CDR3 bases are TGTGCCAGCAGGAAACAGGGGGGTAATGAAAAACTGTTTTTT.

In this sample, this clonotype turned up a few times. The CDR3 loop reads CASSTTTGNYGYTF. The DNA of the CDR3 is TGTGCCAGCAGTACGACGACGGGAAACTATGGCTACACCTTC. This chain joins TRBV6-2 or TRBV6-3 and TRBJ1-2; D gene ambiguous. CDR1 and CDR2 (germline): MNHEY, SVGEGT. The CDR3 length is 14 residues. Between the trimmed V and J ends, which lost 5 bases and 2 bases, there was a span of 12 bases.

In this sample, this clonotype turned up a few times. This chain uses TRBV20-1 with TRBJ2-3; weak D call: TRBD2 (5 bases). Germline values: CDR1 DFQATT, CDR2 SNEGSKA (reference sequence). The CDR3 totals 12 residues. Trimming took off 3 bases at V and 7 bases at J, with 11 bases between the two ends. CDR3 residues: CSARSLGNTQYF. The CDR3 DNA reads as TGCAGTGCTAGGTCTCTCGGGAATACGCAGTATTTT.

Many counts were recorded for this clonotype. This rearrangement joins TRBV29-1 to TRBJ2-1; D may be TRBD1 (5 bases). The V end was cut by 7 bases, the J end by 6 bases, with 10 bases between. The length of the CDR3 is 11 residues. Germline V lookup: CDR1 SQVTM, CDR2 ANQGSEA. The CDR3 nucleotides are TGCAGCGGCGGACAAACCAATGAGCAGTTCTTC. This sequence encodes CSGGQTNEQFF.

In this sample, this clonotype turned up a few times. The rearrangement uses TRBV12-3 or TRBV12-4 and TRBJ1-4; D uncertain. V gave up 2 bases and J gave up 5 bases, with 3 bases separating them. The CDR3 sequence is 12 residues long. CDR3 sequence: CASSLRNEKLFF. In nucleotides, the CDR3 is TGTGCCAGCAGTTTAAGAAATGAAAAACTGTTTTTT.

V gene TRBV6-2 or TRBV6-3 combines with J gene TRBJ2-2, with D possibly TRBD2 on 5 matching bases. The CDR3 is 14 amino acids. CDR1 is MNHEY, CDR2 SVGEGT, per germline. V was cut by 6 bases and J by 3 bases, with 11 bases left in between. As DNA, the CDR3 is TGTGCCAGCAGCCCGAGGGATGACACCGGGGAGCTGTTTTTT. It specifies CASSPRDDTGELFF.

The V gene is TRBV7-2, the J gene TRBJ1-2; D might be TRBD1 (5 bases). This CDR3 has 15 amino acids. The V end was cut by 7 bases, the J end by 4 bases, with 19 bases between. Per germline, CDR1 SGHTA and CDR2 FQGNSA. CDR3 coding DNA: TGTGCCAGCAATCCCCAGGCAGGGAATATCTATGGCTACACCTTC. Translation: CASNPQAGNIYGYTF.

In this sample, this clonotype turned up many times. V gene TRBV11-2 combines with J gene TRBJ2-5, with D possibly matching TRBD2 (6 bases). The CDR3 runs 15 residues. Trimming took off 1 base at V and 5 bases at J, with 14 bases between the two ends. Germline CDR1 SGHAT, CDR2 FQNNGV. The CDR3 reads CASSLVGGAEETQYF. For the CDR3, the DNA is TGTGCCAGCAGCTTAGTCGGAGGGGCTGAGGAGACCCAGTACTTC.

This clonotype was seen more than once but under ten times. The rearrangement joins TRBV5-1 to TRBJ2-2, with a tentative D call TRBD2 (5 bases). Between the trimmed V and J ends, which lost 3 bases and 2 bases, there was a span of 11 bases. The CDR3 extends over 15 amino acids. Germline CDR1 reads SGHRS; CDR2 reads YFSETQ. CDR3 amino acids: CASSSGTTNTGELFF. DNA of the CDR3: TGCGCCAGCAGCTCGGGAACGACCAACACCGGGGAGCTGTTTTTT.